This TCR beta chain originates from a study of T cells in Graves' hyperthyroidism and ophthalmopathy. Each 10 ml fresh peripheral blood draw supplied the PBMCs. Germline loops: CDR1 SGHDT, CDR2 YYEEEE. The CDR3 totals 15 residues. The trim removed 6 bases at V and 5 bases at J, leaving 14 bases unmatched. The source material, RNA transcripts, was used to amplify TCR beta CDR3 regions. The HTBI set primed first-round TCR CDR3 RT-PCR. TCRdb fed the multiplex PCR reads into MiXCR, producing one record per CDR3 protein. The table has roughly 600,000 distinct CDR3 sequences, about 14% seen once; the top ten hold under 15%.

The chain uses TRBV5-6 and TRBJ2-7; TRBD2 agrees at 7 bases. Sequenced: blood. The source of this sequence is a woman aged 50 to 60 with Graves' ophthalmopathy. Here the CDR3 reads CASNGEGRRNDEQYF. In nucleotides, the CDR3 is TGTGCCAGCAACGGGGAGGGGCGGCGAAATGACGAGCAGTACTTC.